The sequence of this TCR beta chain was determined in a study of T-cell reconstitution after alpha-beta-depleted transplantation in children. Broader study findings: Once a year had passed after transplant, T-cell counts and diversity came mostly from newly produced T cells. It was reported that alpha-beta T cells came from several hundred expanded graft clones (about two months after transplant).

This clonotype was recorded at least ten times. As yet, its antigen is unknown. Unique molecular identifiers were incorporated during preparation of the TCRbeta library. TCRdb re-called the PCR reads with MiXCR, one entry per CDR3 protein. Among around 190,000 distinct CDR3 sequences listed, roughly 6.6% were seen once. The CDR3 sequence is 12 residues long. V was shortened by 8 bases and J by 2 bases, with 7 bases between the two germline ends. Germline CDR1 reads ENHRY; CDR2 reads SYGVKD. The TCR sequence derives from a boy aged 2 to 10 with acute lymphoblastic leukemia, due to receive a stem cell transplant. The chain carries TRBV10-3 and TRBJ2-1, with D perhaps being TRBD1 or TRBD2 (6 bases each). Sequences were derived from PBMCs, sampled before TCRalphabeta/CD19-depleted stem cell transplant. The CDR3 spells CAIRGPYNEQFF. The CDR3 nucleotides read TGTGCCATCCGGGGGCCCTACAATGAGCAGTTCTTC.